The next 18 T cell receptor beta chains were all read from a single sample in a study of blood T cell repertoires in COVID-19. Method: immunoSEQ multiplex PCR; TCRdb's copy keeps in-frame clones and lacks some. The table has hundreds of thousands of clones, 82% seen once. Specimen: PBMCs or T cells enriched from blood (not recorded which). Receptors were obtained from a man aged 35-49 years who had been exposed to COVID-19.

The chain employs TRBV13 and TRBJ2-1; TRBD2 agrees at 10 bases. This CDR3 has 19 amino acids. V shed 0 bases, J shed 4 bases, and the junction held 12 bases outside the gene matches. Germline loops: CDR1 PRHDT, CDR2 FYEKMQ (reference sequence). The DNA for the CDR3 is TGTGCCAGCAGCTTAGGATTATGGCTAGCGGGAGAGGGTTACAATGAGCAGTTCTTC. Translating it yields CASSLGLWLAGEGYNEQFF.

Written as DNA, the CDR3 is TGTGCCTTAAAGACAGGCCAGCACAATCAGCCCCAGCATTTT. Its protein product is CALKTGQHNQPQHF. The gene calls are TRBV30 and TRBJ1-5, with D possibly being TRBD1 (6 bases). The CDR3 contains 14 residues. In germline, CDR1 is GTSNPN, CDR2 SVGIG (reference sequence). V lost 7 bases to trimming and J lost 3 bases, with 16 bases between them.

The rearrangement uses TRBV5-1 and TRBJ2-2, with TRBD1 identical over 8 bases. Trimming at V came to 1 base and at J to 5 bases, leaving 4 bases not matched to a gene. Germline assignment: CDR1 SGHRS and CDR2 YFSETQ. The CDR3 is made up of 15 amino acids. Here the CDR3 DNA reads TGCGCCAGCAGCTTGCTGGGACAGGTGACCGGGGAGCTGTTTTTT. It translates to CASSLLGQVTGELFF.

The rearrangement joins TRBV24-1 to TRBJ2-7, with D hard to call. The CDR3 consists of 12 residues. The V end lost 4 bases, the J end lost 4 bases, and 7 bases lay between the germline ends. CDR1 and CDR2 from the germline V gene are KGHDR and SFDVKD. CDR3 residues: CATSDLGYEQYF. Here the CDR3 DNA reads TGTGCCACCAGTGACCTCGGGTACGAGCAGTACTTC.

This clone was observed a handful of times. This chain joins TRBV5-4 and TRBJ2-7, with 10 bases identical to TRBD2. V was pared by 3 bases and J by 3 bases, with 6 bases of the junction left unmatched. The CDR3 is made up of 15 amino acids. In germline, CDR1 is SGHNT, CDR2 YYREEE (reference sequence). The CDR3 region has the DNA TGTGCCAGCAGCTGGGAAGCGGGAGGGGACTACGAGCAGTACTTC. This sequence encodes CASSWEAGGDYEQYF.

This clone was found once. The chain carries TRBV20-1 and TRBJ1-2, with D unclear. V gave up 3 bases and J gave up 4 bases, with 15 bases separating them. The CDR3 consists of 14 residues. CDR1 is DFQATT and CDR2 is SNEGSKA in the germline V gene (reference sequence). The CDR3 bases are TGCAGTGCTAGTGCCGGGAGAAAGGGCTATGGCTACACCTTC. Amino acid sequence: CSASAGRKGYGYTF.

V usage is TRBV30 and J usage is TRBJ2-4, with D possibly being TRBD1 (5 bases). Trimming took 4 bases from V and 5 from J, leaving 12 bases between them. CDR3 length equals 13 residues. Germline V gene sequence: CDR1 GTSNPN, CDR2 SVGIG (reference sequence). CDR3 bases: TGTGCCTGGAACCTTAAAGGGGAAAACATTCAGTACTTC. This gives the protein CAWNLKGENIQYF.

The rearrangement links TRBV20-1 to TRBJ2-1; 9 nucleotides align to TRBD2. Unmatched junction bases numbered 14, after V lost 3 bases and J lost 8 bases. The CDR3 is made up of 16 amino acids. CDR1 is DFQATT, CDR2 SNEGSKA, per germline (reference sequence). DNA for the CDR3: TGCAGTGCTAGTAGGGCGGGAGGGCGTTCGGTGGATGAGCAGTTCTTC. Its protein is CSASRAGGRSVDEQFF.

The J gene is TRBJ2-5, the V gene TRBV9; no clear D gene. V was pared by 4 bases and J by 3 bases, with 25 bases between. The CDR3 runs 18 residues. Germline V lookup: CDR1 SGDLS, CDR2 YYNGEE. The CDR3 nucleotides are TGTGCCAGCAGCCTTTCCTATAGTTCCCTTGCGCTTGAAGAGACCCAGTACTTC. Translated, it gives CASSLSYSSLALEETQYF.

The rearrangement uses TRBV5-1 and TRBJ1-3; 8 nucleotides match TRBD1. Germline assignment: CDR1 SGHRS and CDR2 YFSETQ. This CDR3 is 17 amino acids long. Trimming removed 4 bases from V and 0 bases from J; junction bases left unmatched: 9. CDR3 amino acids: CASSSGDRQNSGNTIYF. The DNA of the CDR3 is TGCGCCAGCAGCAGTGGGGACAGGCAAAACTCTGGAAACACCATATATTTT.

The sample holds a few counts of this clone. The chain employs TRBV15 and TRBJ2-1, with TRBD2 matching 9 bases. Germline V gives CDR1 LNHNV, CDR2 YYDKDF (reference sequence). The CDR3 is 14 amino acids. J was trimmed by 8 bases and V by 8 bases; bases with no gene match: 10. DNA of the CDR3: TGTGCCACCGGAGGGGTAGCGGGAGTCTATGAGCAGTTCTTC. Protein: CATGGVAGVYEQFF.

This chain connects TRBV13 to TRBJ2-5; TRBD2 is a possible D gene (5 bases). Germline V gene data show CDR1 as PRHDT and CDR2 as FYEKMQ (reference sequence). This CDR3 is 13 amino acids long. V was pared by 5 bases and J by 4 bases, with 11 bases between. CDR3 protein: CASSPEGVETQYF. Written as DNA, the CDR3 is TGTGCCAGCAGCCCCGAGGGAGTAGAGACCCAGTACTTC.

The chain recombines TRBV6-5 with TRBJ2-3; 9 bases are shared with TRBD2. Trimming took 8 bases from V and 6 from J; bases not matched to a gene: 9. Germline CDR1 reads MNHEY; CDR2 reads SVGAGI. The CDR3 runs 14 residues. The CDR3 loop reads CASAAGLAFDTQYF. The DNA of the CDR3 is TGTGCCAGCGCGGCGGGACTAGCATTCGATACGCAGTATTTT.

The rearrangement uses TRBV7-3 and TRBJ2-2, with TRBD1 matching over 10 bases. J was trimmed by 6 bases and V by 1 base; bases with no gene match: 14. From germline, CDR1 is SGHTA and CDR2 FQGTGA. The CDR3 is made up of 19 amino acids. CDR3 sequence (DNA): TGTGCCAGCAGCTTAATGGCTGGCGGGACAGGGGTCTCGGCCGGGGAGCTGTTTTTT. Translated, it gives CASSLMAGGTGVSAGELFF.

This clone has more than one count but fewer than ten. The CDR3 sequence: CASSSSGVEEQYF. The CDR3 nucleotides are TGTGCCAGCAGCTCTAGCGGGGTTGAGGAGCAGTACTTC. The rearrangement links TRBV7-3 to TRBJ2-7, with 9 bases aligning to TRBD2. The CDR3 contains 13 residues. Germline loops: CDR1 SGHTA, CDR2 FQGTGA. Unmatched junction bases numbered 5, after V lost 4 bases and J lost 7 bases.

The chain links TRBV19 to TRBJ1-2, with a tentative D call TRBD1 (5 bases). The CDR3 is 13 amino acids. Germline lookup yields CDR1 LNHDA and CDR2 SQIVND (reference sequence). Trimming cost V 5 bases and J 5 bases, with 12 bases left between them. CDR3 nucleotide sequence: TGTGCCAGTAGTCGCGCGGGGGATTATGGCTACACCTTC. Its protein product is CASSRAGDYGYTF.

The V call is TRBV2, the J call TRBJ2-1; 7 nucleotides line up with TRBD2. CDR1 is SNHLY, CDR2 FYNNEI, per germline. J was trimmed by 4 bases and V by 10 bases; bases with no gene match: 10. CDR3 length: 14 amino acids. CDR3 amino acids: CANLGGRSYNEQFF. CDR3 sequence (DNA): TGTGCCAACCTCGGGGGGAGGTCGTACAATGAGCAGTTCTTC.

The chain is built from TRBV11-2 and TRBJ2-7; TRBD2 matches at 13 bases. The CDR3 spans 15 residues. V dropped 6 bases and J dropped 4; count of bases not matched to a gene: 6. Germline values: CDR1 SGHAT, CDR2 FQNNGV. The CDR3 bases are TGTGCCAGCAGTACTAGCGGGAGGGTTAGTTACGAGCAGTACTTC. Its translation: CASSTSGRVSYEQYF. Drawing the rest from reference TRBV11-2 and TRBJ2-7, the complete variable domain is EAGVAQSPRYKIIEKRQSVAFWCNPISGHATLYWYQQILGQGPKLLIQFQNNGVVDDSQLPKDRFSAERLKGVDSTLKIQPAKLEDSAVYLCASSTSGRVSYEQYFGPGTRLTVT.